This is a list of T cell receptor beta chains from one sample in a study of T cell responses to AZD1222 COVID-19 vaccine. Repertoires were generated with immunoSEQ multiplex PCR, while TCRdb's copy carries only in-frame clones and drops some. This table has about 73,000 clones, about 91% appearing once. The sequences come from peripheral blood, collected 28 days after the second AZD1222 dose. All receptors come from an adult who received the AZD1222 COVID-19 vaccine. Both conserved end residues are part of each CDR3. A D gene is named only where the DNA matches it firmly. A clone size is listed for some rows: how often the clone was seen (once, few, many), or a class if it is expanded.

d_call j_call v_call clone_size cdr3_nt cdr3_aa
- TRBJ1-6 TRBV15 - TGTGCCACCAGCAAGGTCGGAAACAATTCACCCCTCCACTTT CATSKVGNNSPLHF
- TRBJ2-1 TRBV5-1 - TGCGCCAGCAGCTTGGCCTACAGGTACAATGAGCAGTTCTTC CASSLAYRYNEQFF
TRBD1 TRBJ2-7 TRBV10-2 - TGCGCCAGCACGGACAGGTCCTACGAGCAGTACTTC CASTDRSYEQYF
TRBD1 TRBJ1-2 TRBV6-6 - TGTGCCAGCAGTCCAAGACAGGGGGCGATTCTCTTGAACTATGGCTACACCTTC CASSPRQGAILLNYGYTF
- TRBJ2-5 TRBV5-6 - TGTGCCAGCAGCCGAAGGACGGAAGAGACCCAGTACTTC CASSRRTEETQYF
- TRBJ1-4 TRBV7-8 - TGTGCCAGCAGCTTATCGAGAGGGGCTAATGAAAAACTGTTTTTT CASSLSRGANEKLFF
- TRBJ1-4 TRBV11-2 - TGTGCCAGCAGCCCGGCCACATTTAATGAAAAACTGTTTTTT CASSPATFNEKLFF
TRBD1 TRBJ1-5 TRBV2 - TGTGCCAGCAGTCCCGGGACAGGGGGACAGCCCCAGCATTTT CASSPGTGGQPQHF
- TRBJ1-1 TRBV11-2 - TGTGCCAGCAGCTTACCGTGGACAGTCAACACTGAAGCTTTCTTT CASSLPWTVNTEAFF
TRBD2 TRBJ2-5 TRBV3-1/TRBV3-2 - TGTGCCAGCAGCCAACTCGGGAGGCGAGGGGAGACCCAGTACTTC CASSQLGRRGETQYF
- TRBJ2-1 TRBV5-1 once TGCGCCAGCAGCTTGTTTCCAGATTCCTACAATGAGCAGTTCTTC CASSLFPDSYNEQFF
- TRBJ1-4 TRBV5-1 - TGCGCCAGCAGCGGACGACAGGCAACTAATGAAAAACTGTTTTTT CASSGRQATNEKLFF
TRBD1 TRBJ2-3 TRBV4-1 - TGCGCCAGCAGCCAAGACTGGGGACAGGGCACAGATACGCAGTATTTT CASSQDWGQGTDTQYF
- TRBJ2-2 TRBV19 - TGTGCCAGTAGGATCTATGGCATCAACACCGGGGAGCTGTTTTTT CASRIYGINTGELFF
TRBD1 TRBJ2-1 TRBV24-1 - TGTGCCACCAGTGATTTGGGACAGGGGGCTGAGCAGTTCTTC CATSDLGQGAEQFF
TRBD1 TRBJ1-2 TRBV18 - TGTGCCAGCTCACCACCCCTCAGGGGGCAAAGCTATGGCTACACCTTC CASSPPLRGQSYGYTF
- TRBJ2-5 TRBV11-3 - TGTGCCAGCAGCTTAGGCGCCCCGGGGGAGATGGAGACCCAGTACTTC CASSLGAPGEMETQYF
- TRBJ2-1 TRBV19 - TGTGCCAGTAGTATAATTAGCTCCTACAATGAGCAGTTCTTC CASSIISSYNEQFF
TRBD2 TRBJ2-1 TRBV5-1 - TGCGCCAGCAGTCCGGGACTAGCGGGAGGCAATGAGCAGTTCTTC CASSPGLAGGNEQFF
- TRBJ1-6 TRBV7-3 once TGTGCCAGCAGCTTAAGAGCGAGGCGCGGCTCACCCCTCCACTTT CASSLRARRGSPLHF
- TRBJ1-2 TRBV4-2 - TGTGCCAGCAGCCAAGAAGAGGGCTATGGCTACACCTTC CASSQEEGYGYTF
- TRBJ2-2 TRBV5-6 - TGTGCCAGCAGCTTGTTAACGGGGCCGGGCACCGGGGAGCTGTTTTTT CASSLLTGPGTGELFF
- TRBJ2-3 TRBV3-1/TRBV3-2 once TGTGCCAGCAGCCCCTCGGGGGTTACAGATACGCAGTATTTT CASSPSGVTDTQYF
- TRBJ1-2 TRBV11-3 - TGTGCCAGCAGCTTAAATGGGGGCCATGGCTACACCTTC CASSLNGGHGYTF
TRBD2 TRBJ2-5 TRBV3-1/TRBV3-2 - TGTGCCAGCAGCCGGATAGCGGGAGTAGGGCAAGAGACCCAGTACTTC CASSRIAGVGQETQYF
- TRBJ1-3 TRBV7-9 - TGTGCCAGCAGCCGACCCGGCGCAGGAAACACCATATATTTT CASSRPGAGNTIYF
- TRBJ2-1 TRBV12-3/TRBV12-4 - TGTGCCAGCAGTTTAGGGGGAAATGAGCAGTTCTTC CASSLGGNEQFF
- TRBJ2-2 TRBV6-5 few TGTGCCAGCAGTTCCCGGCCAGGGGCGGCGACCGGGGAGCTGTTTTTT CASSSRPGAATGELFF
TRBD2 TRBJ2-1 TRBV2 - TGTGCCAGCAGTCGAACCCAGGGAGGGCGAGCCGATGAGCAGTTCTTC CASSRTQGGRADEQFF
- TRBJ1-1 TRBV20-1 - TGCAGTGCTAGGGGGCACACTGAAGCTTTCTTT CSARGHTEAFF
TRBD1 TRBJ2-5 TRBV7-9 once TGTGCCAGCAGCCGCCCGGACAGGCAAGAGACCCAGTACTTC CASSRPDRQETQYF
- TRBJ1-2 TRBV27 - TGTGCCAGCAGCCCGGGGAACTATGGCTACACCTTC CASSPGNYGYTF
- TRBJ1-2 TRBV28 - TGTGCCAGCAGTTCCCCTAGGGGCTACACCTTC CASSSPRGYTF
TRBD2 TRBJ2-2 TRBV5-1 - TGCGCCAGCAGCGGGACTAGCGGGACGAACACCGGGGAGCTGTTTTTT CASSGTSGTNTGELFF
- TRBJ1-6 TRBV4-3 - TGCGCCAGCAGCCAGTACAGCTTCTCCTATAATTCACCCCTCCACTTT CASSQYSFSYNSPLHF
- TRBJ1-1 TRBV7-3 - TGTGCCAGCAGCTTAGGGCGGGGGAACACTGAAGCTTTCTTT CASSLGRGNTEAFF
- TRBJ1-1 TRBV18 once TGTGCCAGCTCACAGGGCATTTTAAAGATGAACACTGAAGCTTTCTTT CASSQGILKMNTEAFF
- TRBJ1-5 TRBV10-3 - TGTGCCATCAGCACAGGGTGGGGTAACAATCAGCCCCAGCATTTT CAISTGWGNNQPQHF
- TRBJ1-1 TRBV7-2 once TGTGCCAGCAGCTTACCTCAAGGGCGGACTGAAGCTTTCTTT CASSLPQGRTEAFF
TRBD2 TRBJ2-7 TRBV7-2 - TGTGCCAGCACCCTTACTAGCGGGGGATACGAGCAGTACTTC CASTLTSGGYEQYF
- TRBJ2-1 TRBV5-1 - TGCGCCAGCAGCTTGGTAGGGCAGGGCGGGAATGAGCAGTTCTTC CASSLVGQGGNEQFF
TRBD2 TRBJ2-3 TRBV18 - TGTGCCAGCACACCTCGTAAGGTTCAGGGACTAGCGGACACAGATACGCAGTATTTT CASTPRKVQGLADTDTQYF
- TRBJ1-5 TRBV6-1 - TGTGCCAGCAGTGAAGGGGGCTGGGGTCAGCCCCAGCATTTT CASSEGGWGQPQHF
- TRBJ1-6 TRBV9 - TGTGCCAGCAGCGCTACAGGGAGCTATTCACCCCTCCACTTT CASSATGSYSPLHF
- TRBJ2-3 TRBV20-1 - TGCAGTGCTAGACACAGGTATACGCAGTATTTT CSARHRYTQYF
TRBD2 TRBJ2-5 TRBV5-1 - TGCGCCAGCAGCTTGGTCGCGGGGGGGCTGGAGACCCAGTACTTC CASSLVAGGLETQYF
TRBD2 TRBJ2-2 TRBV4-2 - TGTGCCAGCAGCCAAATAGCGGGAATGAACACCGGGGAGCTGTTTTTT CASSQIAGMNTGELFF
- TRBJ1-3 TRBV5-1 - TGCGCCAGCAGCCCTCGTGGGGGTTCTGGAAACACCATATATTTT CASSPRGGSGNTIYF
- TRBJ2-5 TRBV21-1 - TGTGCCAGCGGTGCGGGAGTCCAGGAGACCCAGTACTTC CASGAGVQETQYF
- TRBJ2-5 TRBV5-3 - TGTGCCAGAAGTAGAAAAGAGACCCAGTACTTC CARSRKETQYF
- TRBJ1-1 TRBV4-1 - TGCGCCAGCAGCCAAGGGGGAGAAGCTTTCTTT CASSQGGEAFF
- TRBJ1-6 TRBV4-3 - TGCGCCAGCAGCCAAGATCCCAAGGCAGTTTCACCCCTCCACTTT CASSQDPKAVSPLHF
TRBD1 TRBJ1-2 TRBV7-2 - TGTGCCAGCAGAACTGACAGGGGCGCTTACTATGGCTACACCTTC CASRTDRGAYYGYTF